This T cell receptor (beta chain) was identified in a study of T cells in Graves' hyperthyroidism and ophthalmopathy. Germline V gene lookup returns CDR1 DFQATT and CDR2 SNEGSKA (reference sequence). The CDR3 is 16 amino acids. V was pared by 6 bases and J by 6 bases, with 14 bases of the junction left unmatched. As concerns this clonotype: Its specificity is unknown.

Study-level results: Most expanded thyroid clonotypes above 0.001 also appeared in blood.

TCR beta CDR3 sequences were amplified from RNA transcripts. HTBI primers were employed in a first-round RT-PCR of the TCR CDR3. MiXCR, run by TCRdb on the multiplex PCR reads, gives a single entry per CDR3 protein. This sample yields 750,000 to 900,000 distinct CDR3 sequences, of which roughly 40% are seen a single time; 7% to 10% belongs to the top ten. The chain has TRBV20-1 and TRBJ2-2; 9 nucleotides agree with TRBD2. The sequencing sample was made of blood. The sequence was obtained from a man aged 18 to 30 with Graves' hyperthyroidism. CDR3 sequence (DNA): TGCAGTGCCCCGGCGGGTAGCGGGAGTAGTGCCGGGGAGCTGTTTTTT. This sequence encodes CSAPAGSGSSAGELFF.